The 18 T cell receptor beta chains below all came from one sample that was sequenced in a study of blood T cell repertoires in COVID-19. TCRdb keeps only in-frame clones here, not all; method: immunoSEQ multiplex PCR. The sample records roughly 120,000 clones, around 88% being singletons. Sequencing was done on a sample of peripheral blood. The receptors were gathered from a human donor in a cohort sampled during active COVID-19.

This chain connects TRBV18 to TRBJ2-5; D not resolved. The CDR3 covers 14 residues. In germline, CDR1 is KGHSH, CDR2 LQKENI. The germline V and J ends were trimmed by 0 bases and 2 bases, with 7 bases remaining between them. CDR3 sequence reads: CASSPPAGQETQYF. CDR3 in DNA: TGTGCCAGCTCACCACCGGCAGGACAAGAGACCCAGTACTTC.

At least ten counts were recorded for this clone. This chain joins TRBV4-1 and TRBJ2-7; TRBD2 is a possible D gene (6 bases). Germline V gene data show CDR1 as MGHRA and CDR2 as YSYEKL. The CDR3 contains 19 residues. V shed 0 bases and J shed 1 base, with 22 bases lying between them. This CDR3 is CASSQESTSPETSSYEQYF. CDR3 nucleotide sequence: TGCGCCAGCAGCCAAGAGAGTACTAGCCCAGAGACTTCTTCCTACGAGCAGTACTTC.

The count of this clone is one. V and J are TRBV5-1 and TRBJ2-2, with TRBD2 matching over 8 bases. V was clipped by 1 base and J by 6 bases; unmatched bases: 11. This CDR3 has 17 amino acids. CDR1 is SGHRS, CDR2 YFSETQ, per germline. The CDR3 DNA sequence: TGCGCCAGCAGCTTGAGGGGACTAGATAAAGTTGCCGGGGAGCTGTTTTTT. This sequence encodes CASSLRGLDKVAGELFF. The variable domain in full, completed from reference TRBV5-1 and TRBJ2-2, reads KAGVTQTPRYLIKTRGQQVTLSCSPISGHRSVSWYQQTPGQGLQFLFEYFSETQRNKGNFPGRFSGRQFSNSRSEMNVSTLELGDSALYLCASSLRGLDKVAGELFFGEGSRLTVL.

The chain combines TRBV9 with TRBJ2-2; possibly TRBD2 for D (5 bases). Germline V gene data show CDR1 as SGDLS and CDR2 as YYNGEE. The CDR3 runs to 13 residues. V was pared by 3 bases and J by 7 bases, with 10 bases between. The CDR3 DNA reads as TGTGCCAGCAGCGAGACACGGGGCGGGGAGCTGTTTTTT. It is translated as CASSETRGGELFF.

This clone was seen only a few times. The chain links TRBV4-1 to TRBJ2-3, with 8 nucleotides matching TRBD1. Germline V gene sequence: CDR1 MGHRA, CDR2 YSYEKL. The ends lost 0 bases at V and 6 bases at J; junction bases unmatched: 17. This CDR3 has 19 amino acids. The CDR3: CASSQERKRRQGRSDTQYF. The DNA of the CDR3 is TGCGCCAGCAGCCAAGAACGGAAGAGGAGACAGGGGAGATCGGATACGCAGTATTTT.

This clone has only one observation. The genes are TRBV4-2 and TRBJ1-2; D perhaps matches TRBD1 (5 bases). The CDR3 runs to 15 residues. Germline CDR1 and CDR2: LGHNA and YNFKEQ. Trimming shortened V by 5 bases and J by 3 bases, and 16 bases separated the two germline ends. CDR3 in amino acids: CASSAERGWDYGYTF. DNA for the CDR3: TGTGCCAGCAGCGCGGAGCGGGGGTGGGACTATGGCTACACCTTC.

The V call is TRBV24-1, the J call TRBJ2-5, with 7 bases matching TRBD1. Germline CDR1 reads KGHDR; CDR2 reads SFDVKD. The trim removed 11 bases at V and 3 bases at J, leaving 11 bases unmatched. This CDR3 is built from 14 residues. In nucleotides, the CDR3 is TGTGCCATTTCGAGGGGGCAGAACAAAGAGACCCAGTACTTC. This translates into CAISRGQNKETQYF.

The sample holds a few counts of this clone. The gene calls are TRBV2 and TRBJ2-5, with D perhaps matching TRBD2 (5 bases). The CDR3 has 14 amino acids. The germline V gene has CDR1 SNHLY and CDR2 FYNNEI. Deletions cut 3 bases from V and 6 bases from J, with 14 bases between. CDR3 sequence reads: CASSDARLAKTQYF. CDR3 DNA: TGTGCCAGCAGTGACGCGCGTCTAGCAAAGACCCAGTACTTC.

V gene TRBV5-5 combines with J gene TRBJ1-1; TRBD1 is a possible D gene (6 bases). This CDR3 is 15 amino acids long. Between the trimmed V and J ends, which lost 4 bases and 3 bases, there was a span of 16 bases. Germline V gene data show CDR1 as SGHKS and CDR2 as YYEKEE (reference sequence). The CDR3 reads CASSSSTGSYTEAFF. Here the CDR3 DNA reads TGTGCCAGCAGCAGCTCGACAGGATCCTACACTGAAGCTTTCTTT.

The chain recombines TRBV1 with TRBJ2-4; TRBD2, the table's D call, lacks a check against the DNA. TRBV1 is noted as a pseudogene. The CDR3 consists of 18 residues. The CDR3 sequence: CTSSPPGLAGGRKNIQYF. CDR3 DNA sequence: TGCACCAGCAGCCCGCCGGGACTAGCGGGAGGCCGCAAAAACATTCAGTACTTC.

The chain couples TRBV6-5 to TRBJ1-2; a weak D match, TRBD1 (5 bases). CDR1 is MNHEY, CDR2 SVGAGI, per germline. The V end lost 6 bases, the J end lost 4 bases, and 12 bases lay between the germline ends. The length of the CDR3 is 13 residues. The CDR3 nucleotides are TGTGCCAGCAGATTAACAGGCTTCTATGGCTACACCTTC. It yields the protein CASRLTGFYGYTF.

The chain recombines TRBV14 with TRBJ1-1; unclear D gene. V shed 0 bases and J shed 1 base, with 3 bases lying between them. This CDR3 spans 13 amino acids. Per germline, CDR1 SGHDN and CDR2 FVKESK. The chain's CDR3 is CASSQDRNTEAFF. The CDR3 region has the DNA TGTGCCAGCAGCCAAGATCGGAACACTGAAGCTTTCTTT.

The gene calls are TRBV4-1 and TRBJ2-5, with 9 bases matching TRBD2. The trim removed 7 bases at V and 4 bases at J, leaving 13 bases unmatched. Germline V gene sequence: CDR1 MGHRA, CDR2 YSYEKL. This CDR3 has 16 amino acids. CDR3 DNA sequence: TGCGCCAGCACTAGGGGCATTAGCGGGAGCCTAGAGACCCAGTACTTC. This encodes CASTRGISGSLETQYF.

This chain links TRBV5-1 with TRBJ2-7, with D possibly being TRBD2 (6 bases). Trimming left V 4 bases short and J 1 base short, with 12 bases between. The length of the CDR3 is 14 residues. Germline V lookup: CDR1 SGHRS, CDR2 YFSETQ. CDR3 residues: CASSTSSASYEQYF. CDR3 in DNA: TGCGCCAGCAGCACCTCTAGCGCATCCTACGAGCAGTACTTC.

The chain couples TRBV9 to TRBJ2-7; TRBD2 agrees at 14 bases. V was pared by 3 bases and J by 4 bases, with 3 bases of the junction left unmatched. The CDR3 is 15 amino acids. The germline CDR1 and CDR2 sequences are SGDLS and YYNGEE. The CDR3 bases are TGTGCCAGCAGCGAGGGACTAGCGGGAGCTTACGAGCAGTACTTC. Translated: CASSEGLAGAYEQYF.

This chain uses TRBV18 with TRBJ2-2, with D possibly matching TRBD1 (5 bases). V was trimmed by 3 bases and J by 1 base, leaving 18 bases between them. This CDR3 has 18 amino acids. Germline V gene sequence: CDR1 KGHSH, CDR2 LQKENI. The CDR3 DNA follows: TGTGCCAGCTCACCGGGGCGCCGTAACCCATTGAACACCGGGGAGCTGTTTTTT. It specifies CASSPGRRNPLNTGELFF.

In this sample, this clone turned up once. The chain has TRBV14 and TRBJ2-5, with TRBD2 matching 11 bases. J lost 5 bases, V lost 2 bases, and 7 bases had no gene match. The CDR3 spans 16 residues. CDR1 and CDR2 (germline): SGHDN, FVKESK. This CDR3 reads CASSQSSLAGAETQYF. CDR3 DNA: TGTGCCAGCAGCCAATCTTCACTAGCGGGAGCGGAGACCCAGTACTTC.

The chain is built from TRBV5-4 and TRBJ2-4, with D perhaps matching TRBD1 (6 bases). The V end was cut by 0 bases, the J end by 3 bases, with 10 bases between. Germline CDR1 reads SGHNT; CDR2 reads YYREEE (reference sequence). The CDR3 consists of 15 residues. CDR3 in DNA: TGTGCCAGCAGCTTGGCAGGGGATGGCAAAAACATTCAGTACTTC. Its protein product is CASSLAGDGKNIQYF.